This passage covers 27 T cell receptor beta chains from one sample sequenced in a study of naive and memory T cell subsets. For blood and skin samples, reverse transcription used TCR alpha and beta constant primers. MiXCR was run by TCRdb on the 5' RACE reads, yielding one entry per CDR3 protein. The repertoire holds over 20,000 distinct CDR3 sequences, with roughly a quarter as singletons. Whole-blood samples were 2 to 3 ml of peripheral blood from healthy adult volunteers. These receptors all come from a female donor in good health.

Only a few counts were recorded for this clonotype. This chain connects TRBV6-2 or TRBV6-3 to TRBJ2-1, with 8 bases fitting TRBD2. The CDR3 is 13 amino acids. The ends lost 7 bases at V and 9 bases at J; junction bases unmatched: 8. CDR1 and CDR2 (germline): MNHEY, SVGEGT. Here the CDR3 reads CASKAGGIGEQFF. The CDR3 DNA sequence: TGTGCCAGCAAGGCGGGAGGTATCGGTGAGCAGTTCTTC.

This clonotype is medium-sized. The chain links TRBV6-4 to TRBJ2-2; 7 nucleotides agree with TRBD1. Per germline, CDR1 MRHNA and CDR2 SNTAGT. The CDR3 is 14 residues long. The V gene end was trimmed by 3 bases and the J gene end by 5 bases; junction bases not matched to a gene: 3. The CDR3 sequence is CASSEKGATGELFF. The CDR3 nucleotides are TGTGCCAGCAGTGAGAAGGGGGCAACCGGGGAGCTGTTTTTT.

The V gene is TRBV20-1, the J gene TRBJ2-1; 13 nucleotides line up with TRBD2. CDR1 and CDR2 (germline): DFQATT, SNEGSKA (reference sequence). The CDR3 runs 15 residues. The V gene end was trimmed by 2 bases and the J gene end by 8 bases; junction bases not matched to a gene: 6. The CDR3: CSARRTSGSPDEQFF. CDR3 DNA: TGCAGTGCTAGACGGACTAGCGGGAGTCCAGATGAGCAGTTCTTC.

The V call is TRBV27, the J call TRBJ2-7, with 12 positions matching TRBD2. The ends lost 6 bases at V and 4 bases at J; junction bases unmatched: 10. CDR1 and CDR2 (germline): MNHEY, SMNVEV (reference sequence). The CDR3 has 16 amino acids. CDR3 nucleotide sequence: TGTGCCAGCAGGCGGACAGGGACTAGCGGGCAGTACGAGCAGTACTTC. Amino acids: CASRRTGTSGQYEQYF.

The chain recombines TRBV7-2 with TRBJ1-1; tentative D call: TRBD1 (5 bases). The germline V gene encodes CDR1 SGHTA and CDR2 FQGNSA. CDR3 length: 14 residues. Trimming left V 5 bases short and J 4 bases short, with 14 bases between. The CDR3 is CASSETGEVTEAFF. The DNA for the CDR3 is TGTGCCAGCAGCGAAACGGGGGAGGTCACTGAAGCTTTCTTT.

In its sample, this clonotype is medium-sized. The V and J genes are TRBV6-6 and TRBJ2-3, with D unclear. CDR1 and CDR2 (germline): MNHNY, SVGAGI (reference sequence). The V and J ends lost 6 bases and 6 bases respectively, with 10 bases between them. The CDR3 runs 12 residues. The CDR3: CASSPHADTQYF. The DNA for the CDR3 is TGTGCCAGCAGCCCCCATGCGGATACGCAGTATTTT.

This clonotype was picked up a small number of times. The rearrangement uses TRBV29-1 and TRBJ2-1; D is possibly TRBD1 (5 bases). The CDR3 spans 13 residues. The germline V gene has CDR1 SQVTM and CDR2 ANQGSEA. Trimming pared 2 bases from V and 9 bases from J, leaving 14 bases between. The CDR3 here is CSVESLEQGEQFF. In DNA form, the CDR3 reads TGCAGCGTTGAAAGTCTAGAGCAGGGTGAGCAGTTCTTC.

There are a few counts of this clonotype. The rearrangement links TRBV6-5 to TRBJ1-1; TRBD1 aligns across 7 bases. V lost 5 bases, J lost 1 base, and 4 bases stayed unmatched. The CDR3 has 14 amino acids. Germline V gene sequence: CDR1 MNHEY, CDR2 SVGAGI. CDR3 sequence: CASSTRQGNTEAFF. CDR3 bases: TGTGCCAGCAGTACGCGACAGGGGAACACTGAAGCTTTCTTT.

This clonotype is medium-sized in the sample. V usage is TRBV11-3 and J usage is TRBJ2-1; unclear D gene. Trimming removed 1 base from V and 8 bases from J, with 9 bases in between. Germline CDR1 SGHNT, CDR2 YENEEA. The CDR3 sequence is 13 residues long. The CDR3 reads CASSLVEGHEQFF. The DNA for the CDR3 is TGTGCCAGCAGCTTAGTTGAAGGGCATGAGCAGTTCTTC.

The V call is TRBV6-5, the J call TRBJ2-7; tentative D call: TRBD2 (5 bases). CDR3 size: 17 residues. Per the germline V gene, CDR1 is MNHEY and CDR2 is SVGAGI. Trimming took off 1 base at V and 3 bases at J, with 19 bases between the two ends. In DNA, the CDR3 is TGTGCCAGCAGTTACTTGGGTAAGGACTTACGATTCTACGAGCAGTACTTC. Translation gives CASSYLGKDLRFYEQYF.

By sample fraction, this clonotype is medium-sized. This chain connects TRBV19 to TRBJ2-4, with D possibly matching TRBD2 (6 bases). The CDR3 runs to 17 residues. Germline values: CDR1 LNHDA, CDR2 SQIVND (reference sequence). Trimming took off 4 bases at V and 0 bases at J, with 16 bases between the two ends. DNA for the CDR3: TGTGCCAGTAGTACCATGGGCCGGGGGATAGCCAAAAACATTCAGTACTTC. This sequence encodes CASSTMGRGIAKNIQYF.

By proportion, this clonotype is medium-sized (0.01 to 0.1%). The V gene is TRBV5-1, the J gene TRBJ2-5; tentative D call: TRBD2 (5 bases). V lost 3 bases to trimming and J lost 0 bases, with 15 bases between them. Germline V gene data show CDR1 as SGHRS and CDR2 as YFSETQ. The CDR3 has 16 amino acids. CDR3 sequence reads: CASSSRGEAYQETQYF. CDR3 nucleotides: TGCGCCAGCAGCTCTCGGGGTGAGGCGTACCAAGAGACCCAGTACTTC.

This clonotype was counted only a few times. With a much larger clone just one base away, this may be a read error. J is TRBJ2-1 and V is TRBV29-1, with TRBD1 matching 9 bases. CDR1 is SQVTM and CDR2 is ANQGSEA in the germline V gene. Trimming at V came to 5 bases and at J to 9 bases, leaving 5 bases not matched to a gene. The CDR3 loop spans 12 amino acids. The CDR3 bases are TGCAGCGTTCAGACAGGGGGGGTTGAGCAGTTCTTC. It specifies CSVQTGGVEQFF.

Many counts were recorded for this clonotype. The V gene is TRBV29-1, the J gene TRBJ2-3; 8 bases fit TRBD1. Per the germline V gene, CDR1 is SQVTM and CDR2 is ANQGSEA. V gave up 7 bases and J gave up 2 bases; unmatched junction bases: 11. This CDR3 region has 15 residues. CDR3 coding DNA: TGCAGCGGGTCGACAGGGGCCGTTTCCACAGATACGCAGTATTTT. Its translation: CSGSTGAVSTDTQYF.

The chain is built from TRBV29-1 and TRBJ1-1; no clear D. V was clipped by 7 bases and J by 3 bases, with 15 bases between them. Germline V CDR1 and CDR2: SQVTM, ANQGSEA. The CDR3 runs 13 residues. The CDR3 sequence is CSGLQRTYTEAFF. The CDR3 DNA reads as TGCAGCGGACTGCAGCGGACGTACACTGAAGCTTTCTTT. The full variable domain, in which reference TRBV29-1 and TRBJ1-1 provide the parts outside the CDR3, is SAVISQKPSRDICQRGTSLTIQCQVDSQVTMMFWYRQQPGQSLTLIATANQGSEATYESGFVIDKFPISRPNLTFSTLTVSNMSPEDSSIYLCSGLQRTYTEAFFGQGTRLTVV.

This clonotype was seen more than once but under ten times. This sequence joins TRBV29-1 and TRBJ2-1, with D uncertain. The CDR3 length is 12 residues. Germline V gene sequence: CDR1 SQVTM, CDR2 ANQGSEA. V lost 4 bases, J lost 10 bases, and 14 bases lay in between. CDR3 amino acids: CSVGKVSREQFF. CDR3 DNA sequence: TGCAGCGTTGGTAAGGTTTCGAGGGAGCAGTTCTTC.

This clonotype was detected many times. This sequence joins TRBV11-2 and TRBJ2-1, with D perhaps matching TRBD2 (6 bases). The germline V gene has CDR1 SGHAT and CDR2 FQNNGV. The V end lost 3 bases, the J end lost 6 bases, and 24 bases lay between the germline ends. CDR3 size: 18 residues. In DNA form, the CDR3 reads TGTGCCAGCAGCTTCGGCCTACTAGCCCGGTATGAGGCCAATGAGCAGTTCTTC. Translating it yields CASSFGLLARYEANEQFF.

The sample holds many counts of this clonotype. J is TRBJ2-3 and V is TRBV6-4, with 9 bases matching TRBD2. The CDR3 loop spans 15 amino acids. The germline V gene encodes CDR1 MRHNA and CDR2 SNTAGT. The V segment lost 0 bases and the J segment 4 bases; nucleotides outside the gene matches: 2. The CDR3: CASSDSGTSSDTQYF. The CDR3 nucleotides are TGTGCCAGCAGTGACTCCGGGACTAGCTCAGATACGCAGTATTTT.

This clonotype is judged medium-sized. The V gene is TRBV6-2 or TRBV6-3, the J gene TRBJ1-5; D is perhaps TRBD1 (5 bases). This CDR3 is 14 amino acids long. Trimming shortened V by 5 bases and J by 6 bases, and 14 bases separated the two germline ends. The germline gives CDR1 MNHEY, CDR2 SVGEGT. Here the CDR3 DNA reads TGTGCCAGCAGTAAACAGGAGGGGAGTCAGCCCCAGCATTTT. This sequence encodes CASSKQEGSQPQHF.

The V and J genes are TRBV29-1 and TRBJ2-1, with D unresolved. Germline V gene lookup returns CDR1 SQVTM and CDR2 ANQGSEA. The CDR3 totals 13 residues. Trimming removed 4 bases from V and 2 bases from J, with 9 bases in between. CDR3 DNA: TGCAGCGTTGCGGAACCAGCCTACAATGAGCAGTTCTTC. It is translated as CSVAEPAYNEQFF.

This clonotype showed up just a few times. The CDR3 reads CASSLARRNTEAFF. In DNA, the CDR3 is TGTGCCAGCAGCTTAGCGCGGCGAAACACTGAAGCTTTCTTT. This chain uses TRBV11-2 with TRBJ1-1; D is undetermined. This CDR3 is built from 14 residues. Per the germline V gene, CDR1 is SGHAT and CDR2 is FQNNGV. The germline V and J ends were trimmed by 1 base and 2 bases, with 8 bases remaining between them. Combining the CDR3 with reference TRBV11-2 and TRBJ1-1 gives the whole variable domain EAGVAQSPRYKIIEKRQSVAFWCNPISGHATLYWYQQILGQGPKLLIQFQNNGVVDDSQLPKDRFSAERLKGVDSTLKIQPAKLEDSAVYLCASSLARRNTEAFFGQGTRLTVV.

This chain connects TRBV29-1 to TRBJ1-2; D is undetermined. CDR1 and CDR2 from the germline V gene are SQVTM and ANQGSEA. Trimming took 3 bases from V and 8 from J, leaving 4 bases between them. The CDR3 sequence is 9 residues long. The chain's CDR3 is CSVDKGYTF. The CDR3 DNA is TGCAGCGTTGACAAGGGCTACACCTTC.

V gene TRBV7-2 combines with J gene TRBJ2-7; 7 bases fit TRBD2. V was clipped by 5 bases and J by 0 bases; unmatched bases: 7. Germline V gene sequence: CDR1 SGHTA, CDR2 FQGNSA. This CDR3 has 15 residues. The CDR3 spells CASSHSGYSSYEQYF. The CDR3, as DNA: TGTGCCAGCAGCCATAGCGGGTATAGCTCCTACGAGCAGTACTTC.

This clonotype is labeled medium-sized. The genes are TRBV27 and TRBJ2-4; D gene ambiguous. CDR3 length: 13 amino acids. The V end was cut by 2 bases, the J end by 4 bases, with 6 bases between. Germline values: CDR1 MNHEY, CDR2 SMNVEV (reference sequence). This CDR3 is CASSLARKNIQYF. The DNA for the CDR3 is TGTGCCAGCAGTTTAGCCAGAAAAAACATTCAGTACTTC.

The V call is TRBV20-1, the J call TRBJ1-5; possibly TRBD1 for D (5 bases). CDR1 is DFQATT, CDR2 SNEGSKA, per germline (reference sequence). This CDR3 is built from 14 residues. V lost 6 bases and J 5 bases, leaving 17 bases between the germline ends. The CDR3 DNA is TGCAGTGCCAGGGAAAGTACGGTGGATCAGCCCCAGCATTTT. Its translation: CSARESTVDQPQHF.

V usage is TRBV20-1 and J usage is TRBJ2-2, with TRBD2 matching 12 bases. The CDR3 has 15 residues. The junction had 2 bases not matched to a gene; V was cut back by 0 bases and J by 6 bases. Germline values: CDR1 DFQATT, CDR2 SNEGSKA (reference sequence). The CDR3 loop reads CSARELAGGPGELFF. The CDR3, as DNA: TGCAGTGCTAGAGAGCTAGCGGGAGGGCCCGGGGAGCTGTTTTTT.

A few counts support this clonotype. The rearrangement links TRBV7-2 to TRBJ2-1, with TRBD2 identical over 11 bases. With 3 bases clipped from V and 4 bases from J, the junction kept 2 bases outside the gene matches. The V gene's germline CDR1 is SGHTA and CDR2 FQGNSA. The CDR3 consists of 15 residues. The CDR3 bases are TGTGCCAGCAGCTTTCGGACTAGCGGGTACAATGAGCAGTTCTTC. It is translated as CASSFRTSGYNEQFF.